This TCR beta chain was identified in a study of cytotoxic CD8 clonotypes in ibrutinib-treated CLL. TCRdb's copy holds only in-frame clones and misses some; the assay was immunoSEQ multiplex PCR. The top ten hold roughly 14% of the sample, which has fewer than 50,000 clones, more than 60% seen once. CDR3 length equals 11 residues. Germline CDR1 is MGHDK and CDR2 is SYGVNS. V shed 9 bases and J shed 6 bases, with 12 bases lying between them. The source material was PBMCs, sampled after 12 months of ibrutinib treatment. This clonotype was sampled from a human donor with chronic lymphocytic leukemia. The J gene is TRBJ2-7, the V gene TRBV25-1, with a possible D match to TRBD2 (6 bases). CDR3 loop: CASGTWREQYF. CDR3 in DNA: TGTGCCAGTGGGACTTGGCGCGAGCAGTACTTC.